The 8 T cell receptor beta chains below were found in one sample sequenced in a study of T cells after yellow fever vaccination (dated by TCRdb to about 2019). The method was 5' RACE. TCRdb shows the sequencer as Illumina HiSeq 2500. TCRdb reworked the public reads: Q25 trimming with fastp, MiXCR clone assembly, productive beta chains retained. Rows with one shared CDR3 protein collapse into an entry with the most common genes and DNA. The sample profile shows about 510,000 distinct CDR3 sequences; roughly 22% of them were found once. Together, the top ten hold around 17% of the sample. The label giving this sample's treatment or condition can be read as: live attenuated yellow fever vaccine strain. This specimen consisted of PBMCs, obtained 21 days after the first yellow fever vaccination. These receptors were taken from a man aged 18 to 29 who received the YFV17D yellow fever vaccine.

This clonotype was counted a few times. The V and J genes are TRBV7-9 and TRBJ2-5, with TRBD2 identical over 9 bases. Germline V gene sequence: CDR1 SEHNR, CDR2 FQNEAQ (reference sequence). J was trimmed by 2 bases and V by 0 bases; bases with no gene match: 7. The CDR3 is 17 amino acids. CDR3: CASSLAGGLAAQETQYF. The CDR3 DNA reads TGTGCCAGCAGCTTAGCGGGGGGACTAGCCGCTCAAGAGACCCAGTACTTC.

This clonotype showed up just a few times. The CDR3 sequence is CSARLGGGQPQHF. CDR3 nucleotide sequence: TGCAGTGCTAGGTTAGGGGGCGGTCAGCCCCAGCATTTT. J is TRBJ1-5 and V is TRBV20-1; 7 positions agree with TRBD1. Germline loops: CDR1 DFQATT, CDR2 SNEGSKA (reference sequence). The CDR3 has 13 residues. Unmatched junction bases numbered 5, after V lost 3 bases and J lost 6 bases.

The chain recombines TRBV7-9 with TRBJ2-5, with 8 nucleotides matching TRBD1. Germline V gene lookup returns CDR1 SEHNR and CDR2 FQNEAQ (reference sequence). V lost 5 bases and J lost 2; bases outside the gene matches: 7. CDR3 length: 15 residues. In DNA form, the CDR3 reads TGTGCCAGCAGCCCGCCAGGACAGGGACAAGAGACCCAGTACTTC. Translating it yields CASSPPGQGQETQYF.

The rearrangement uses TRBV27 and TRBJ1-1; D remains ambiguous. The V gene's germline CDR1 is MNHEY and CDR2 SMNVEV (reference sequence). CDR3 size: 14 residues. V lost 4 bases and J lost 3, with 12 bases in between. The CDR3 spells CASSSPGRYTEAFF. Written as DNA, the CDR3 is TGTGCCAGCAGTTCTCCTGGCAGATACACTGAAGCTTTCTTT.

This clonotype has ten or more counts. Written as DNA, the CDR3 is TGTGCCAGCAGGCCACAGGGTGTCGGGGAGCTGTTTTTT. Its translation: CASRPQGVGELFF. The rearrangement joins TRBV12-3 or TRBV12-4 to TRBJ2-2, with D maybe TRBD1 (6 bases). The CDR3 loop spans 13 amino acids. V gave up 6 bases and J gave up 7 bases, with 12 bases separating them.

This clonotype was seen only a few times. This rearrangement joins TRBV5-1 to TRBJ2-7; the match to TRBD1 covers 10 bases. Germline assignment: CDR1 SGHRS and CDR2 YFSETQ. CDR3 length equals 16 residues. The ends lost 4 bases at V and 6 bases at J; junction bases unmatched: 13. CDR3 region: CASSQAAGTGASEQYV. For the CDR3, the DNA is TGCGCCAGCAGCCAAGCAGCCGGGACAGGGGCTAGCGAGCAGTACGTC.

The V and J genes are TRBV4-1 and TRBJ2-7, with D uncertain. The CDR3 sequence is 13 residues long. V was pared by 5 bases and J by 0 bases, with 8 bases between. The germline V gene encodes CDR1 MGHRA and CDR2 YSYEKL. CDR3 loop: CASSYKSSYEQYF. CDR3 DNA sequence: TGCGCCAGCAGCTATAAAAGCTCCTACGAGCAGTACTTC.

The chain recombines TRBV28 with TRBJ2-4, with 12 bases fitting TRBD1. The V gene's germline CDR1 is MDHEN and CDR2 SYDVKM. The CDR3 contains 16 residues. The V and J ends lost 4 bases and 7 bases, in that order; junction bases with no gene match: 8. CDR3 DNA: TGTGCCAGCAGTTCCTGGGGACAGGGGGCTGTCAACATTCAGTACTTC. Protein: CASSSWGQGAVNIQYF.